Shown below are 22 T cell receptor beta chains from a single sample sequenced in a study of early T cells in non-severe SARS-CoV-2 infection. TCRdb called the 5' RACE reads again in MiXCR, with one record for every CDR3 protein. This sample has approximately 26,000 distinct CDR3 sequences, with roughly 4.5% found just once. The sample consisted of whole blood. The receptors stem from an adult who was a healthcare worker with PCR-confirmed SARS-CoV-2 infection or an uninfected control (not recorded which).

This clonotype was recorded at least ten times. The chain employs TRBV29-1 and TRBJ1-1, with 8 positions matching TRBD1. V trimming: 6 bases; J trimming: 4 bases; junction bases outside the gene matches: 7. Germline CDR1 SQVTM, CDR2 ANQGSEA. This CDR3 has 13 residues. In DNA, the CDR3 is TGCAGCGTCGCGGACAGGGCCCTCACTGAAGCTTTCTTT. Encoded protein: CSVADRALTEAFF.

At least ten counts were recorded for this clonotype. The genes are TRBV24-1 and TRBJ1-5, with 7 bases that match TRBD1. This CDR3 has 16 residues. V shed 4 bases, J shed 1 base, and the junction held 6 bases outside the gene matches. Germline CDR1 is KGHDR and CDR2 is SFDVKD. CDR3 nucleotide sequence: TGTGCCACCAGTGACCACCGACAGGGAAGCAATCAGCCCCAGCATTTT. As protein: CATSDHRQGSNQPQHF.

This clonotype was observed a handful of times. This chain uses TRBV3-1 with TRBJ2-7; no firm D call. The CDR3 has 15 residues. The V gene lost 4 bases and the J gene lost 0 bases, with 13 bases spanning the gap. The germline gives CDR1 LGHDT, CDR2 YNNKEL (reference sequence). CDR3 region: CASSPRRESSYEQYF. In DNA form, the CDR3 reads TGTGCCAGCAGCCCAAGAAGAGAAAGCTCCTACGAGCAGTACTTC.

This clonotype appeared many times. This sequence joins TRBV4-1 and TRBJ1-2, with TRBD1 as a possible D gene (6 bases). V shed 3 bases and J shed 0 bases, with 14 bases lying between them. In germline, CDR1 is MGHRA, CDR2 YSYEKL. This CDR3 contains 16 residues. The DNA for the CDR3 is TGCGCCAGCAGCCAGAGGGGGGGGCAAGCTAACTATGGCTACACCTTC. It translates to CASSQRGGQANYGYTF.

This clonotype appeared many times. The chain combines TRBV9 with TRBJ2-2; 11 nucleotides agree with TRBD2. Germline loops: CDR1 SGDLS, CDR2 YYNGEE. Trimming at V came to 2 bases and at J to 3 bases, leaving 0 bases not matched to a gene. This CDR3 comprises 15 residues. The CDR3 coding sequence is TGTGCCAGCAGCGTGGGACTAGCGGACACCGGGGAGCTGTTTTTT. Its translation: CASSVGLADTGELFF.

This clonotype was counted at least ten times. This chain links TRBV7-2 with TRBJ2-1; the match to TRBD2 covers 7 bases. The CDR3 runs to 15 residues. V was clipped by 1 base and J by 5 bases; unmatched bases: 5. Germline-derived CDR1 and CDR2 are SGHTA and FQGNSA. The CDR3 DNA sequence: TGTGCCAGCAGCTTAGAGCTAGCGGTGGACAATGAGCAGTTCTTC. Amino acids: CASSLELAVDNEQFF.

Many counts were recorded for this clonotype. The chain carries TRBV20-1 and TRBJ2-1; no definite D call. From germline, CDR1 is DFQATT and CDR2 SNEGSKA (reference sequence). The CDR3 length is 10 residues. Deletions cut 3 bases from V and 8 bases from J, with 5 bases between. CDR3 amino acids: CSARNDEQFF. The CDR3, as DNA: TGCAGTGCTAGGAATGATGAGCAGTTCTTC.

This clonotype was recorded at least ten times. The chain recombines TRBV29-1 with TRBJ2-1; 15 positions match TRBD2. V gave up 5 bases and J gave up 1 base; unmatched junction bases: 3. The CDR3 is made up of 16 amino acids. CDR1 is SQVTM and CDR2 is ANQGSEA in the germline V gene. CDR3 protein: CSVRTSGRVSYNEQFF. DNA of the CDR3: TGCAGCGTTCGGACTAGCGGGAGGGTTTCCTACAATGAGCAGTTCTTC.

In this sample, this clonotype turned up a few times. V gene TRBV3-1 combines with J gene TRBJ2-5; D may correspond to TRBD1 or TRBD2 (5 bases each). The CDR3 contains 13 residues. Trimming pared 3 bases from V and 5 bases from J, leaving 10 bases between. The germline V gene encodes CDR1 LGHDT and CDR2 YNNKEL (reference sequence). CDR3 in DNA: TGTGCCAGCAGCCAGAGGGGATCGGAGACCCAGTACTTC. Amino acid sequence: CASSQRGSETQYF.

This clonotype was seen ten or more times. The J gene is TRBJ2-7, the V gene TRBV11-2, with D uncertain. This CDR3 contains 12 residues. The germline V gene has CDR1 SGHAT and CDR2 FQNNGV. V lost 5 bases and J lost 6, with 11 bases in between. The CDR3 region is CASSQILGEQYF. For the CDR3, the DNA is TGTGCCAGCAGCCAAATATTAGGCGAGCAGTACTTC.

Ten or more counts support this clonotype. The genes are TRBV18 and TRBJ1-5; 7 nucleotides agree with TRBD1. Germline CDR1 reads KGHSH; CDR2 reads LQKENI. CDR3 length: 15 amino acids. Trimming at V came to 2 bases and at J to 2 bases, leaving 3 bases not matched to a gene. The CDR3 spells CASSPVGQGNQPQHF. Written as DNA, the CDR3 is TGTGCCAGCTCACCAGTCGGACAGGGCAATCAGCCCCAGCATTTT.

This clonotype was recorded many times. This sequence joins TRBV24-1 and TRBJ1-5, with a possible D match to TRBD1 (5 bases). V was shortened by 7 bases and J by 3 bases, with 12 bases between the two germline ends. Germline CDR1 and CDR2: KGHDR and SFDVKD. CDR3 length equals 14 residues. This chain's CDR3 is CATSPGWNNQPQHF. In nucleotides, the CDR3 is TGTGCCACCAGCCCAGGGTGGAACAATCAGCCCCAGCATTTT.

This clonotype was observed many times. V is TRBV11-1 and J is TRBJ2-6, with D unresolved. Trimming took 3 bases from V and 2 from J, leaving 5 bases between them. CDR1 is SGHAT and CDR2 is FQDESV in the germline V gene (reference sequence). The CDR3 is 14 amino acids. CDR3 sequence reads: CASSLSAGANVLTF. The DNA for the CDR3 is TGTGCCAGCAGCTTGTCGGCTGGGGCCAACGTCCTGACTTTC.

There are many counts of this clonotype. The chain links TRBV19 to TRBJ1-1; 7 positions agree with TRBD1. After removal of 10 bases from V and 1 base from J, the junction contained 12 bases not matched to a gene. Per germline, CDR1 LNHDA and CDR2 SQIVND (reference sequence). The CDR3 loop spans 15 amino acids. Here the CDR3 reads CATGIDRVGNTEAFF. The CDR3 DNA follows: TGTGCCACCGGAATCGACAGGGTTGGGAACACTGAAGCTTTCTTT.

Sample share makes this clonotype large. The chain uses TRBV4-3 and TRBJ2-1; 14 bases match TRBD2. The ends lost 3 bases at V and 8 bases at J; junction bases unmatched: 3. There are 15 residues in the CDR3. CDR1 is LGHNA and CDR2 is YSLEER in the germline V gene. The CDR3 sequence: CASSQTSGRADEQFF. CDR3 bases: TGCGCCAGCAGCCAGACTAGCGGGAGGGCCGATGAGCAGTTCTTC.

This chain connects TRBV27 to TRBJ2-2; 8 bases align to TRBD1. The ends lost 6 bases at V and 0 bases at J; junction bases unmatched: 6. There are 16 residues in the CDR3. Germline V gene lookup returns CDR1 MNHEY and CDR2 SMNVEV (reference sequence). CDR3 sequence (DNA): TGTGCCAGCAGCCGGACAGGGCTCACGAACACCGGGGAGCTGTTTTTT. Residues: CASSRTGLTNTGELFF.

This clonotype has a count of ten or more. V usage is TRBV7-2 and J usage is TRBJ2-7, with a possible D match to TRBD2 (5 bases). Trimming stripped 5 bases from V and 2 bases from J, with 13 bases between. The CDR3 contains 14 residues. The germline V gene encodes CDR1 SGHTA and CDR2 FQGNSA. CDR3: CASSPPRVTYEQYF. The DNA for the CDR3 is TGTGCCAGCAGCCCCCCGCGGGTTACCTACGAGCAGTACTTC.

This rearrangement joins TRBV7-3 to TRBJ2-1; 12 bases agree with TRBD2. Germline CDR1 SGHTA, CDR2 FQGTGA. V was clipped by 0 bases and J by 7 bases; unmatched bases: 4. This CDR3 spans 16 amino acids. The CDR3 reads CASSLTLAGGVNEQFF. DNA for the CDR3: TGTGCCAGCAGCTTAACTCTAGCGGGAGGGGTGAATGAGCAGTTCTTC.

This clonotype showed up many times. The chain recombines TRBV27 with TRBJ1-4; 10 positions match TRBD1. The ends lost 5 bases at V and 8 bases at J; junction bases unmatched: 8. The CDR3 extends over 15 amino acids. Germline V gene data show CDR1 as MNHEY and CDR2 as SMNVEV (reference sequence). Here the CDR3 reads CASSSLGTGEEKLFF. The CDR3 bases are TGTGCCAGCAGTAGCTTAGGGACAGGGGAAGAAAAACTGTTTTTT.

Ten or more counts support this clonotype. The J gene is TRBJ2-1, the V gene TRBV11-2; 7 bases fit TRBD2. The V and J ends lost 5 bases and 4 bases, in that order; junction bases with no gene match: 5. The germline gives CDR1 SGHAT, CDR2 FQNNGV. This CDR3 region has 14 residues. CDR3 protein: CASSPPAGYNEQFF. For the CDR3, the DNA is TGTGCCAGCAGCCCCCCAGCGGGGTACAATGAGCAGTTCTTC.

This clonotype was seen repeatedly, ten times or more. The chain joins TRBV30 to TRBJ1-1; 10 nucleotides line up with TRBD1. V lost 0 bases and J lost 0; bases outside the gene matches: 10. Germline CDR1 reads GTSNPN; CDR2 reads SVGIG (reference sequence). This CDR3 spans 18 amino acids. CDR3 sequence reads: CAWSVKRTGGRVNTEAFF. As DNA, the CDR3 is TGTGCCTGGAGTGTAAAGCGGACAGGGGGTAGGGTGAACACTGAAGCTTTCTTT.

The chain recombines TRBV29-1 with TRBJ2-1, with TRBD2 identical over 10 bases. CDR1 is SQVTM, CDR2 ANQGSEA, per germline. Losses at the gene ends were 3 bases for V and 4 bases for J; bases not matched to a gene: 3. This CDR3 spans 14 amino acids. CDR3 loop: CSVDSGRTYNEQFF. DNA of the CDR3: TGCAGCGTTGATAGCGGGAGGACATACAATGAGCAGTTCTTC.